These 9 T cell receptor beta chains were sequenced from one sample in a study of human T cells and chemical hapten exposure. The time point was: patch test 3, about 24 weeks after DPC sensitization. Treatment given: therapeutic diphenylcyclopropenone sensitization with weekly scalp DPC. TCRdb called the RACE reads again in MiXCR, with one record for every CDR3 protein. Of about 82,000 distinct CDR3 sequences listed, 10% to 15% are singletons. Specimen: whole blood, collected in connection with sensitization to the hapten diphenylcyclopropenone (DPC). These receptors all stem from a woman in her fifties or sixties with alopecia areata. Some clones in this sample may be carry-over from other donors' samples.

This clonotype was recorded many times. The chain is built from TRBV7-9 and TRBJ2-2, with 10 positions matching TRBD2. Germline lookup yields CDR1 SEHNR and CDR2 FQNEAQ (reference sequence). V was clipped by 4 bases and J by 3 bases; unmatched bases: 5. This CDR3 has 16 residues. The CDR3 DNA sequence: TGTGCCAGCAGCTCGACTAGCGGGTTCTACACCGGGGAGCTGTTTTTT. It encodes CASSSTSGFYTGELFF.

This clonotype was seen at least ten times. The chain joins TRBV20-1 to TRBJ2-2, with D perhaps given as TRBD1 or TRBD2 (5 bases each). The CDR3 spans 15 residues. Germline V gene sequence: CDR1 DFQATT, CDR2 SNEGSKA (reference sequence). Trimming shortened V by 4 bases and J by 1 base, and 13 bases separated the two germline ends. CDR3 protein: CSANPGLLNTGELFF. The CDR3 nucleotides are TGCAGTGCTAACCCGGGGCTCCTGAACACCGGGGAGCTGTTTTTT.

There are a few counts of this clonotype. The rearrangement joins TRBV30 to TRBJ1-1; D gene uncertain. CDR1 is GTSNPN, CDR2 SVGIG, per germline (reference sequence). Trimming left V 5 bases short and J 7 bases short, with 8 bases between. This CDR3 comprises 10 residues. Here the CDR3 DNA reads TGTGCCTGGCGCCGTGGTGAAGCTTTCTTT. Its translation: CAWRRGEAFF. The entire variable domain, with the rest obtained from reference TRBV30 and TRBJ1-1, is as follows: SQTIHQWPATLVQPVGSPLSLECTVEGTSNPNLYWYRQAAGRGLQLLFYSVGIGQISSEVPQNLSASRPQDRQFILSSKKLLLSDSGFYLCAWRRGEAFFGQGTRLTVV.

This clonotype has a count of ten or more. CDR3 in amino acids: CASATGDSNQPQHF. The CDR3 nucleotides read TGTGCCAGCGCCACGGGGGACAGCAATCAGCCCCAGCATTTT. The chain employs TRBV12-3 or TRBV12-4 and TRBJ1-5, with D perhaps matching TRBD1 (5 bases). With 8 bases removed from V and 1 base from J, the gap between germline ends came to 12 bases. This CDR3 spans 14 amino acids.

This clonotype occurred a few times. The chain carries TRBV6-5 and TRBJ2-1; 8 bases map to TRBD1. The CDR3 is made up of 14 amino acids. V was pared by 6 bases and J by 9 bases, with 10 bases of the junction left unmatched. The germline V gene encodes CDR1 MNHEY and CDR2 SVGAGI. The CDR3 sequence is CASRRGQGRAEQFF. The CDR3 DNA is TGTGCCAGCAGGCGTGGACAGGGTAGGGCTGAGCAGTTCTTC.

This clonotype was seen many times. This sequence joins TRBV11-2 and TRBJ2-5; D may be TRBD1 or TRBD2 (5 bases each). Trimming pared 0 bases from V and 2 bases from J, leaving 10 bases between. This CDR3 region has 15 residues. Per the germline V gene, CDR1 is SGHAT and CDR2 is FQNNGV. CDR3 sequence: CASSLDGTPQETQYF. DNA for the CDR3: TGTGCCAGCAGCTTAGATGGGACCCCACAAGAGACCCAGTACTTC.

Only a few counts were recorded for this clonotype. The chain's CDR3 is CASSTYDGQYTEAFF. The CDR3 DNA follows: TGTGCCAGCAGCACCTACGACGGACAGTACACTGAAGCTTTCTTT. The rearrangement joins TRBV5-4 to TRBJ1-1, with D perhaps TRBD1 (6 bases). V was pared by 4 bases and J by 3 bases, with 16 bases between. In germline, CDR1 is SGHNT, CDR2 YYREEE (reference sequence). The CDR3 spans 15 residues.

This chain joins TRBV29-1 and TRBJ2-1; TRBD1 matches 7 bases. The germline gives CDR1 SQVTM, CDR2 ANQGSEA. This CDR3 has 15 residues. The V and J ends lost 7 bases and 5 bases, in that order; junction bases with no gene match: 14. CDR3: CSAQGGLPEHNEQFF. CDR3 DNA: TGCAGCGCCCAAGGGGGCCTACCCGAACACAATGAGCAGTTCTTC.

This clonotype was picked up many times. The chain couples TRBV24-1 to TRBJ2-2; TRBD1 might be the D (6 bases). The germline V and J ends were trimmed by 1 base and 0 bases, with 11 bases remaining between them. The CDR3 covers 17 residues. CDR1 is KGHDR and CDR2 is SFDVKD in the germline V gene. CDR3 loop: CATSDLGTGPNTGELFF. CDR3 DNA sequence: TGTGCCACCAGTGATTTAGGTACAGGGCCGAACACCGGGGAGCTGTTTTTT.